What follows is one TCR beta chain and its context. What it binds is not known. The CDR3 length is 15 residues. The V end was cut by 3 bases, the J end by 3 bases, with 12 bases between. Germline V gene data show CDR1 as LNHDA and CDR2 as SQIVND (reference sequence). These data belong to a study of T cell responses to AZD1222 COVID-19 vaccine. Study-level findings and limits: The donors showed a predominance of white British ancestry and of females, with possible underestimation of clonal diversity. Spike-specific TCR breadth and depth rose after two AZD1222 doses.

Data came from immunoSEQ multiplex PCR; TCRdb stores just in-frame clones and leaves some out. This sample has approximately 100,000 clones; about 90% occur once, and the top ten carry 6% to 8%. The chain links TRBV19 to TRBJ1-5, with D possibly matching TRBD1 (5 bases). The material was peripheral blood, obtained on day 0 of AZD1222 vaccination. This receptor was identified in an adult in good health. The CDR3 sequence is CASSMGQLSNQPQHF. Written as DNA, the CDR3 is TGTGCCAGTAGTATGGGGCAGCTATCCAATCAGCCCCAGCATTTT.